The 6 T cell receptor beta chains below were found in one sample sequenced in a study of T-cell memory formation after mild COVID-19 (dated by TCRdb to the early 2020s). Library generation was performed with 5' RACE. TCRdb records Illumina NovaSeq 6000 as the sequencer. TCRdb itself trimmed the public reads at Q25 with fastp, ran MiXCR and retained productive beta chains. Merged by CDR3 protein, the rows form single entries marked with the most common genes and DNA. The sample data list under 450,000 distinct CDR3 sequences, and 20% to 25% of these were observed just once. Of the sample, roughly a fifth falls within the top ten clones. The sequenced material came from PBMCs or a T cell subset sorted from them (not recorded which). These TCRs come from a man aged 18 to 30 who had mild COVID-19 (a few samples of this study predate the infection). The sample titles of this study are shuffled in the database, so cell type and time point are left out; the donor was told from shared clones.

This clonotype was seen only a few times. This rearrangement joins TRBV12-3 or TRBV12-4 to TRBJ1-1; maybe TRBD1 (5 bases). The CDR3 is made up of 15 amino acids. The germline V and J ends were trimmed by 1 base and 4 bases, with 13 bases remaining between them. CDR3 nucleotides: TGTGCCAGCAGTTTAGGGGGCCAGGGCGTCACTGAAGCTTTCTTT. Its protein product is CASSLGGQGVTEAFF.

This clonotype was seen a few times. The V and J genes are TRBV5-1 and TRBJ1-3; D not certain. Germline CDR1 SGHRS, CDR2 YFSETQ. The CDR3 loop spans 15 amino acids. V was shortened by 4 bases and J by 0 bases, with 11 bases between the two germline ends. CDR3 sequence reads: CASSPGLFSGNTIYF. The CDR3 coding sequence is TGCGCCAGCAGCCCCGGCCTTTTCTCTGGAAACACCATATATTTT.

This clonotype was detected a few times. The V gene is TRBV20-1, the J gene TRBJ1-1, with D tentatively TRBD1 (5 bases). The length of the CDR3 is 14 residues. V shed 6 bases and J shed 6 bases, with 20 bases lying between them. Germline CDR1 DFQATT, CDR2 SNEGSKA (reference sequence). As DNA, the CDR3 is TGCAGTGCCCACCCTGATAAAAGGGGAGCTGAAGCTTTCTTT. Residues: CSAHPDKRGAEAFF.

This clonotype was seen more than once but under ten times. The rearrangement joins TRBV12-3 or TRBV12-4 to TRBJ2-3, with 8 bases fitting TRBD1. V was pared by 9 bases and J by 1 base, with 12 bases of the junction left unmatched. The CDR3 loop spans 16 amino acids. CDR3 in amino acids: CASHWPPGQGTDTQYF. The CDR3 coding sequence is TGTGCCAGTCATTGGCCCCCGGGACAGGGCACAGATACGCAGTATTTT.

The chain combines TRBV6-6 with TRBJ2-7; 8 nucleotides align to TRBD1. J gave up 7 bases and V 6 bases, and 14 bases lay outside the gene matches. The CDR3 has 15 residues. The germline CDR1 and CDR2 sequences are MNHNY and SVGAGI (reference sequence). CDR3 DNA: TGTGCCAGCAGCCCACAGGGGGTTGCTACAAGGGAGCAGTACGTC. Protein: CASSPQGVATREQYV.

V and J are TRBV20-1 and TRBJ2-7; TRBD1 matches at 11 bases. This CDR3 is 13 amino acids long. The trim removed 5 bases at V and 6 bases at J, leaving 6 bases unmatched. CDR1 and CDR2 from the germline V gene are DFQATT and SNEGSKA (reference sequence). DNA of the CDR3: TGCAGTGCTGAGGGACAGGGGGTTATCGAGCAGTACTTC. Amino acids: CSAEGQGVIEQYF.